This T cell receptor beta chain was recovered during a study of OX40 agonist ivuxolimab in advanced cancers. At the level of the study: Patients were about 83% male with ages about 23 to 80, mean roughly 55.

Repertoires were generated with immunoSEQ multiplex PCR, while TCRdb's copy carries only in-frame clones and drops some. The sample holds under 85,000 clones, roughly three quarters seen once. Trimming cost V 2 bases and J 4 bases, with 15 bases left between them. Germline CDR1 is KGHSH and CDR2 is LQKENI. The CDR3 consists of 16 residues. Notes on the study in general: Clonal expansion by week 6 occurred in CD4+ and CD8+ blood T cells (at 0.1 to 3.0 mg/kg). In the expanded peripheral T cells, antigen specificity was never determined.

There are a few counts of this clone. Its antigen is currently unknown. The origin of this receptor is an adult with an advanced solid tumor such as melanoma, head and neck, liver or kidney cancer. The specimen comprised CD4+ or CD8+ T cells sorted from blood, sampled in a trial of the OX40 agonist ivuxolimab. The J gene is TRBJ1-3, the V gene TRBV18; D is perhaps TRBD1 (5 bases). In DNA, the CDR3 is TGTGCCAGCTCACCAGGTCAGGGATCACTCGGAAACACCATATATTTT. It yields the protein CASSPGQGSLGNTIYF. Complete variable domain (other parts from reference TRBV18 and TRBJ1-3): NAGVMQNPRHLVRRRGQEARLRCSPMKGHSHVYWYRQLPEEGLKFMVYLQKENIIDESGMPKERFSAEFPKEGPSILRIQQVVRGDSAAYFCASSPGQGSLGNTIYFGEGSWLTVV.